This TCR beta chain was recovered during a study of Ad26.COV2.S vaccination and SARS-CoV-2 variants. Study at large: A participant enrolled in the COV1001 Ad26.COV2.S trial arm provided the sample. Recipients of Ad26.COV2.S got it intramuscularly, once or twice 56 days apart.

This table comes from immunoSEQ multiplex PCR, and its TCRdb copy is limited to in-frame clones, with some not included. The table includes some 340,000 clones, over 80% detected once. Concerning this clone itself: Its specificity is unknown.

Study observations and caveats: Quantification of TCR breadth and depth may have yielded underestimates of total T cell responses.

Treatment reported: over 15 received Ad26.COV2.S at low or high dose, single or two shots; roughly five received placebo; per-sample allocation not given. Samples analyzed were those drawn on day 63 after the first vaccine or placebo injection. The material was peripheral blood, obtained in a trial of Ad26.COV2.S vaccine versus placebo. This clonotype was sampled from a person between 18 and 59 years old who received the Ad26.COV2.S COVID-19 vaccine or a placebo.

CDR3 loop: CASSLRQGAGTEAFF. The CDR3 DNA sequence: TGTGCCAGCAGTTTAAGACAGGGGGCAGGCACTGAAGCTTTCTTT. V usage is TRBV6-9 and J usage is TRBJ1-1; 10 positions agree with TRBD1. Germline CDR1 reads MNHGY; CDR2 reads SVAAGI. This CDR3 contains 15 residues. V dropped 4 bases and J dropped 4; count of bases not matched to a gene: 6.